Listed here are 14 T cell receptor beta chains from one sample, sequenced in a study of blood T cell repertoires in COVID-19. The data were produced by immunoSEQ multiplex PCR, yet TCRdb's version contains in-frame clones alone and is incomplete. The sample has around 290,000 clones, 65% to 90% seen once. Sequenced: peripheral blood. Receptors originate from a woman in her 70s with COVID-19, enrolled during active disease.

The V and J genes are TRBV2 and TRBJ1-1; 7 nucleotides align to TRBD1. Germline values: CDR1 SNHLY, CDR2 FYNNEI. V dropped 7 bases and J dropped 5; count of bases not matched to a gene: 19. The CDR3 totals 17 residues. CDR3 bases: TGTGCCAGCACAAACCCCACCCAGGGGGAGGTCGGAACTGAAGCTTTCTTT. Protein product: CASTNPTQGEVGTEAFF.

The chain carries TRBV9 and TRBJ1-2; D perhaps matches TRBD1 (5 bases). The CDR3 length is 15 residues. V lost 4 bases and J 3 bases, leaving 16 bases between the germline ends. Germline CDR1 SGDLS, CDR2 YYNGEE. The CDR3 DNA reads TGTGCCAGCAGCCTCACTGGAGGGACTGACTATGGCTACACCTTC. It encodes CASSLTGGTDYGYTF.

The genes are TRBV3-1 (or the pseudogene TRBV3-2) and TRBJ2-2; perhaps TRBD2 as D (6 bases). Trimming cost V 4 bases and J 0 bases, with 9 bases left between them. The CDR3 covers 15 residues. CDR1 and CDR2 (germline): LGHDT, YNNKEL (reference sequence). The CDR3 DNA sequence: TGTGCCAGCAGCCTCGGGGGAGCGAACACCGGGGAGCTGTTTTTT. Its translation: CASSLGGANTGELFF.

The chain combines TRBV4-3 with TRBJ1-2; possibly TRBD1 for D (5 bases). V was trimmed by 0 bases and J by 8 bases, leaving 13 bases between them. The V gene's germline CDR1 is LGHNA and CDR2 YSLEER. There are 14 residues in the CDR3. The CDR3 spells CASSQEGGAEGYTF. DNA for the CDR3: TGCGCCAGCAGCCAAGAGGGCGGGGCGGAAGGCTACACCTTC.

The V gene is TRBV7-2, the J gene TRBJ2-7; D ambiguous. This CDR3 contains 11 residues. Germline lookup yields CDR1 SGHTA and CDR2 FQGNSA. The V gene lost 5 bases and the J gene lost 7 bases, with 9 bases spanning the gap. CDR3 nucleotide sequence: TGTGCCAGCAGCCATCTACGGGAGCAGTACTTC. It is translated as CASSHLREQYF.

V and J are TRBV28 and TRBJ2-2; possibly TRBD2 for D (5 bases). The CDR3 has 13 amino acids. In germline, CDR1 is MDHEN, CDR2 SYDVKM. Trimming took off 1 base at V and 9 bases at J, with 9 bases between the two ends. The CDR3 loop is CASSLLRGRELFF. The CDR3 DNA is TGTGCCAGCAGTTTATTAAGAGGGCGGGAGCTGTTTTTT.

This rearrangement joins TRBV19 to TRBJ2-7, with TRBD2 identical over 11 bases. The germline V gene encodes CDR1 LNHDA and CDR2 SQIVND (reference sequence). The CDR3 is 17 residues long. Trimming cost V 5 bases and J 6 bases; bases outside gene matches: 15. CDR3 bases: TGTGCCAGTAGTGGCCTCCCTAGCGGGGGGACCCAAGCCGAGCAGTACTTC. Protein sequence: CASSGLPSGGTQAEQYF.

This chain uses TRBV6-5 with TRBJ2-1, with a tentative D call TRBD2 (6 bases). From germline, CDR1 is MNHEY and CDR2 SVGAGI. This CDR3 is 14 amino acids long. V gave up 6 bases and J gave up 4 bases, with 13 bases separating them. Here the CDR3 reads CASREGNPYNEQFF. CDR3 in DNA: TGTGCCAGCAGGGAGGGGAATCCTTACAATGAGCAGTTCTTC.

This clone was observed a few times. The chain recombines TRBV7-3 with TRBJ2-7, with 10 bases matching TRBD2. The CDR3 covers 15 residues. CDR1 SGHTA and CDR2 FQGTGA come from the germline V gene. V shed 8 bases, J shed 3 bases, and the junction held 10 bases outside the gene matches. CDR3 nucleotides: TGTGCCAGCGGCACGTATAGCGGGGGGCTCTACGAGCAGTACTTC. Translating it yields CASGTYSGGLYEQYF.

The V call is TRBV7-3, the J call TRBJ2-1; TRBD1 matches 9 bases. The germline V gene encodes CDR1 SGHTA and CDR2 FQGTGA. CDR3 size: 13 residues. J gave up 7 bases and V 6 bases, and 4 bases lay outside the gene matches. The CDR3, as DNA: TGTGCCAGCAGAGGGACAGGGAAGAATGAGCAGTTCTTC. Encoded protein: CASRGTGKNEQFF. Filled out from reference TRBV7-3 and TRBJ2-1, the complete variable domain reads GAGVSQTPSNKVTEKGKYVELRCDPISGHTALYWYRQSLGQGPEFLIYFQGTGAADDSGLPNDRFFAVRPEGSVSTLKIQRTERGDSAVYLCASRGTGKNEQFFGPGTRLTVL.

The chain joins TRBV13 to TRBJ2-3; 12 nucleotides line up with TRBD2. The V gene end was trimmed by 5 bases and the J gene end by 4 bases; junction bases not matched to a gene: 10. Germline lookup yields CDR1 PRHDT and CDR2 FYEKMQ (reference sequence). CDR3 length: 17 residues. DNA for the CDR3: TGTGCCAGCAGCCACCGCCGACTAGCGGGGGCCTCAGATACGCAGTATTTT. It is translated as CASSHRRLAGASDTQYF.

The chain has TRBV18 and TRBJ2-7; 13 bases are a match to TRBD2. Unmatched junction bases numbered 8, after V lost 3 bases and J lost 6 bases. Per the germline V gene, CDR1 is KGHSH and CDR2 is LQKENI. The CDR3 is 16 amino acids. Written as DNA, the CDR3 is TGTGCCAGCTCACCCTGGACTAGCGGGGGTGGTAGCGAGCAGTACTTC. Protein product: CASSPWTSGGGSEQYF.

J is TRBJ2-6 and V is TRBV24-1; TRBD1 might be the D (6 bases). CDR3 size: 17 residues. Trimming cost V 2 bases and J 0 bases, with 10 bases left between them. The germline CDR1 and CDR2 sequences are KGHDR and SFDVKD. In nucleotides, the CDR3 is TGTGCCACCAGTGATTGGGACATCTCCTCTGGGGCCAACGTCCTGACTTTC. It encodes CATSDWDISSGANVLTF.

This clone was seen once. As DNA, the CDR3 is TGTGCCAGCAGCGATCCTCAGGGTCGCGGTGACGAGCAGTACTTC. Translating gives CASSDPQGRGDEQYF. The rearrangement uses TRBV9 and TRBJ2-7; D possibly corresponds to TRBD1 (5 bases). V lost 3 bases, J lost 5 bases, and 18 bases lay in between. Germline V CDR1 and CDR2: SGDLS, YYNGEE. The length of the CDR3 is 15 residues.